These 16 T cell receptor beta chains share one sample of origin, sequenced in a study of T-cell reconstitution after alpha-beta-depleted transplantation in children. Unique molecular identifiers were incorporated when the TCRbeta library was constructed. TCRdb recomputed calls from the PCR reads with MiXCR, one row per CDR3 protein. The sample carries fewer than 550,000 distinct CDR3 sequences, over 9.5% recorded once. The material sequenced was PBMCs, mostly from graft donor cells, taken 180 days after TCRalphabeta/CD19-depleted stem cell transplant. These receptors were taken from a female patient aged 2-15 years who had a stem cell transplant for aplastic anemia, so the T cells may come from the graft donor.

The rearrangement joins TRBV12-3 or TRBV12-4 to TRBJ2-1; 10 bases map to TRBD2. The V and J ends lost 7 bases and 3 bases, in that order; junction bases with no gene match: 18. The CDR3 length is 19 residues. This CDR3 reads CASTPGLADLGVLYNEQFF. Written as DNA, the CDR3 is TGTGCCAGCACCCCAGGACTAGCGGACCTTGGAGTTCTCTACAATGAGCAGTTCTTC.

The chain couples TRBV5-1 to TRBJ2-2; 10 positions match TRBD2. The CDR3 runs to 16 residues. Germline trimming cut 1 base from V and 0 bases from J; bases unmatched to any gene: 0. Germline CDR1 SGHRS, CDR2 YFSETQ. This CDR3 is CASSLTSGANTGELFF. The CDR3 region has the DNA TGCGCCAGCAGCTTGACTAGCGGGGCGAACACCGGGGAGCTGTTTTTT.

V is TRBV15 and J is TRBJ1-1; 8 bases match TRBD1. Per germline, CDR1 LNHNV and CDR2 YYDKDF (reference sequence). This CDR3 has 15 residues. V shed 3 bases, J shed 6 bases, and the junction held 9 bases outside the gene matches. Written as DNA, the CDR3 is TGTGCCACCAGCAGGGGGGCAGGGGGCGGCCCTGAAGCTTTCTTT. It translates to CATSRGAGGGPEAFF.

The chain has TRBV4-1 and TRBJ1-1; D remains unclear. CDR3 length: 17 residues. Germline CDR1 MGHRA, CDR2 YSYEKL. Trimming shortened V by 5 bases and J by 1 base, and 20 bases separated the two germline ends. CDR3 amino acids: CASSSHGTFEGNTEAFF. The CDR3 coding sequence is TGCGCCAGCAGCTCGCACGGTACCTTTGAGGGGAACACTGAAGCTTTCTTT.

This sequence joins TRBV28 and TRBJ2-1; TRBD1 agrees at 7 bases. In germline, CDR1 is MDHEN, CDR2 SYDVKM. V dropped 9 bases and J dropped 5; count of bases not matched to a gene: 7. CDR3 size: 13 residues. The CDR3 spells CASKTGKNNEQFF. In nucleotides, the CDR3 is TGTGCCAGTAAGACAGGGAAAAACAATGAGCAGTTCTTC. Complete variable domain (other parts from reference TRBV28 and TRBJ2-1): DVKVTQSSRYLVKRTGEKVFLECVQDMDHENMFWYRQDPGLGLRLIYFSYDVKMKEKGDIPEGYSVSREKKERFSLILESASTNQTSMYLCASKTGKNNEQFFGPGTRLTVL.

The chain employs TRBV12-3 or TRBV12-4 and TRBJ2-3, with D perhaps matching TRBD1 (5 bases). The CDR3 runs to 15 residues. With 6 bases removed from V and 1 base from J, the gap between germline ends came to 14 bases. The DNA for the CDR3 is TGTGCCAGCAGCAAACCCTCGACAGGCACAGATACGCAGTATTTT. It yields the protein CASSKPSTGTDTQYF.

This sequence joins TRBV7-8 and TRBJ2-7, with TRBD1 identical over 7 bases. The V gene end was trimmed by 8 bases and the J gene end by 6 bases; junction bases not matched to a gene: 10. CDR1 is SGHVS, CDR2 FQNEAQ, per germline. This CDR3 comprises 13 residues. The CDR3 protein is CASGHRGKGEQYV. CDR3 DNA: TGTGCCAGCGGTCACAGGGGTAAAGGCGAGCAGTACGTC.

The rearrangement uses TRBV7-9 and TRBJ2-7; D possibly matches TRBD1 or TRBD2 (5 bases each). The V and J ends lost 5 bases and 6 bases respectively, with 11 bases between them. This CDR3 contains 12 residues. CDR1 and CDR2 from the germline V gene are SEHNR and FQNEAQ (reference sequence). The CDR3 DNA follows: TGTGCCAGCAGCCAGGGACGGGGCGAGCAGTACTTC. Translating gives CASSQGRGEQYF.

The chain is built from TRBV27 and TRBJ1-1; TRBD1 matches at 7 bases. Losses at the gene ends were 5 bases for V and 5 bases for J; bases not matched to a gene: 8. Germline CDR1 MNHEY, CDR2 SMNVEV (reference sequence). This CDR3 is built from 14 residues. CDR3 in DNA: TGTGCCAGCAGTGCTACCCCCAGGGGGACTGAAGCTTTCTTT. Its translation: CASSATPRGTEAFF.

This sequence joins TRBV28 and TRBJ2-4; D could derive from TRBD1 or TRBD2 (6 bases each). Trimming took 1 base from V and 4 from J, leaving 20 bases between them. This CDR3 has 18 amino acids. Germline CDR1 MDHEN, CDR2 SYDVKM. The CDR3 DNA reads TGTGCCAGCAGTTTATACACTGAAACAACAGGGACTAAAAACATTCAGTACTTC. This codes for CASSLYTETTGTKNIQYF.

This clonotype occurred a few times. The V gene is TRBV20-1, the J gene TRBJ2-3; weak D call: TRBD1 (6 bases). This CDR3 spans 14 amino acids. V lost 3 bases, J lost 2 bases, and 12 bases lay in between. Germline V gene sequence: CDR1 DFQATT, CDR2 SNEGSKA (reference sequence). The CDR3 DNA sequence: TGCAGTGCTAGCAGGCAGGGGTCCACAGATACGCAGTATTTT. Translating gives CSASRQGSTDTQYF.

The chain employs TRBV20-1 and TRBJ1-6, with D uncertain. This CDR3 is 10 amino acids long. The V and J ends lost 0 bases and 15 bases respectively, with 6 bases between them. Germline V gene lookup returns CDR1 DFQATT and CDR2 SNEGSKA (reference sequence). In DNA, the CDR3 is TGCAGTGCTAGAGATAATCGCCTCCACTTT. Its translation: CSARDNRLHF.

This clonotype was seen a handful of times. This chain joins TRBV19 and TRBJ2-3, with 8 bases identical to TRBD2. Germline V CDR1 and CDR2: LNHDA, SQIVND (reference sequence). The ends lost 5 bases at V and 4 bases at J; junction bases unmatched: 14. The CDR3 contains 17 residues. The CDR3 nucleotides are TGTGCCAGTAGTCCCAAGGGGGGACTAGAGTTGGCAGATACGCAGTATTTT. Translation: CASSPKGGLELADTQYF.

This clonotype occurred many times. CDR3 sequence reads: CASSPRLGGELFF. DNA for the CDR3: TGTGCCAGCAGCCCCCGGCTTGGCGGGGAGCTGTTTTTT. The V and J genes are TRBV14 and TRBJ2-2; D remains ambiguous. The germline V gene encodes CDR1 SGHDN and CDR2 FVKESK. Trimming removed 4 bases from V and 7 bases from J, with 10 bases in between. The CDR3 has 13 amino acids. The whole variable domain, remainder taken from reference TRBV14 and TRBJ2-2, is EAGVTQFPSHSVIEKGQTVTLRCDPISGHDNLYWYRRVMGKEIKFLLHFVKESKQDESGMPNNRFLAERTGGTYSTLKVQPAELEDSGVYFCASSPRLGGELFFGEGSRLTVL.

Only a few counts were recorded for this clonotype. This sequence joins TRBV28 and TRBJ1-4, with a possible D match to TRBD1 (5 bases). The germline V gene has CDR1 MDHEN and CDR2 SYDVKM. Trimming removed 3 bases at V and 7 bases at J, with 12 bases between. The length of the CDR3 is 14 residues. The chain's CDR3 is CASSFLLGGEKLFF. The CDR3 nucleotides read TGTGCCAGCAGTTTCCTCCTTGGGGGTGAAAAACTGTTTTTT.

V and J are TRBV6-5 and TRBJ2-7; 11 bases fit TRBD2. The CDR3 totals 15 residues. The germline CDR1 and CDR2 sequences are MNHEY and SVGAGI. The V and J ends lost 0 bases and 3 bases, in that order; junction bases with no gene match: 1. In nucleotides, the CDR3 is TGTGCCAGCAGTTACTCACTAGCGGGGGACTACGAGCAGTACTTC. Amino acid sequence: CASSYSLAGDYEQYF.